One sample yielded the 31 T cell receptor beta chains listed below, sequenced in a study of cytomegalovirus exposure and HLA in healthy donors. Using immunoSEQ multiplex PCR, the repertoire was profiled, and TCRdb retains in-frame clones only, with some absent. The sample consists of fewer than 150,000 clones, approximately 84% of them appearing once. Sequencing input: PBMCs. These TCRs come from a man aged 25-45 years in good health and CMV-seropositive.

A note on this clone: Other DNA sequences in this sample translate to the same CDR3. The CDR3 region is CAWNSAGVTYGYTF. The CDR3 DNA reads TGTGCCTGGAACTCAGCGGGGGTTACCTATGGCTACACCTTC. The chain uses TRBV30 and TRBJ1-2; D perhaps matches TRBD1 (5 bases). V shed 4 bases and J shed 4 bases, with 16 bases lying between them. The CDR3 loop spans 14 amino acids. The germline CDR1 and CDR2 sequences are GTSNPN and SVGIG (reference sequence).

This clone occurred a few times. V usage is TRBV9 and J usage is TRBJ2-5, with D possibly being TRBD2 (6 bases). The length of the CDR3 is 13 residues. The germline V and J ends were trimmed by 4 bases and 2 bases, with 9 bases remaining between them. Germline V gene data show CDR1 as SGDLS and CDR2 as YYNGEE. For the CDR3, the DNA is TGTGCCAGCAGCACGGGGGTGCAAGAGACCCAGTACTTC. This codes for CASSTGVQETQYF.

The chain couples TRBV5-1 to TRBJ2-3; D perhaps matches TRBD2 (5 bases). Germline V lookup: CDR1 SGHRS, CDR2 YFSETQ. This CDR3 contains 14 residues. Trimming took off 5 bases at V and 4 bases at J, with 14 bases between the two ends. CDR3 sequence: CASSRGLGADTQYF. The DNA of the CDR3 is TGCGCCAGCAGTCGAGGACTCGGTGCAGATACGCAGTATTTT.

This clone has just a few counts. The J gene is TRBJ2-2, the V gene TRBV29-1; D gene uncertain. The V gene lost 3 bases and the J gene lost 7 bases, with 6 bases spanning the gap. This CDR3 contains 11 residues. Germline values: CDR1 SQVTM, CDR2 ANQGSEA. The CDR3 coding sequence is TGCAGCGTTGAGGTAGACGGGGAGCTGTTTTTT. Translating gives CSVEVDGELFF.

This chain joins TRBV7-9 and TRBJ1-1, with 8 bases fitting TRBD1. CDR3 length: 15 residues. Germline CDR1 and CDR2: SEHNR and FQNEAQ (reference sequence). The V and J ends lost 2 bases and 6 bases, in that order; junction bases with no gene match: 8. CDR3: CASSLNRGGSPEAFF. The CDR3 coding sequence is TGTGCCAGCAGCTTAAACAGGGGGGGCTCCCCTGAAGCTTTCTTT.

The chain joins TRBV5-4 to TRBJ2-7; TRBD1 matches 8 bases. Unmatched junction bases numbered 8, after V lost 0 bases and J lost 3 bases. The germline CDR1 and CDR2 sequences are SGHNT and YYREEE (reference sequence). This CDR3 has 16 residues. CDR3 DNA: TGTGCCAGCAGCTTGGCACCCGGGACAGGACACTACGAGCAGTACTTC. As protein: CASSLAPGTGHYEQYF.

The chain is built from TRBV5-6 and TRBJ1-2, with TRBD1 matching over 9 bases. Trimming took 2 bases from V and 6 from J; bases not matched to a gene: 11. Germline values: CDR1 SGHDT, CDR2 YYEEEE. The CDR3 is made up of 16 amino acids. The CDR3 spells CASSLLTGGSGNGYTF. CDR3 nucleotides: TGTGCCAGCAGCTTACTCACAGGGGGCTCTGGAAATGGCTACACCTTC.

The CDR3 coding sequence is TGTGCCAGCGCGTCCAACACTGAAGCTTTCTTT. This encodes CASASNTEAFF. The J gene is TRBJ1-1, the V gene TRBV9; D is unclear. There are 11 residues in the CDR3. V lost 7 bases to trimming and J lost 2 bases, with 6 bases between them. Germline V lookup: CDR1 SGDLS, CDR2 YYNGEE. The full variable domain, rest sourced from reference TRBV9 and TRBJ1-1, is DSGVTQTPKHLITATGQRVTLRCSPRSGDLSVYWYQQSLDQGLQFLIQYYNGEERAKGNILERFSAQQFPDLHSELNLSSLELGDSALYFCASASNTEAFFGQGTRLTVV.

This chain connects TRBV10-2 to TRBJ2-2; 7 nucleotides agree with TRBD1. Germline V gene sequence: CDR1 WSHSY, CDR2 SAAADI. The CDR3 is 15 residues long. Unmatched junction bases numbered 7, after V lost 6 bases and J lost 3 bases. CDR3 nucleotides: TGCGCCAGCAGCTCAAGGGGGCGCGACACCGGGGAGCTGTTTTTT. It is translated as CASSSRGRDTGELFF.

This clone was observed a handful of times. V gene TRBV29-1 combines with J gene TRBJ1-2, with no clear D. With 3 bases removed from V and 6 bases from J, the gap between germline ends came to 14 bases. The CDR3 consists of 13 residues. In germline, CDR1 is SQVTM, CDR2 ANQGSEA. The CDR3 spells CSVDTVAGDGYTF. Here the CDR3 DNA reads TGCAGCGTTGATACGGTTGCGGGAGATGGCTACACCTTC.

Note on this clone: Compared with germline, one end of the junction differs, possibly owing to a read error. The gene calls are TRBV29-1 and TRBJ1-2; the match to TRBD1 covers 9 bases. The CDR3 has 14 amino acids. Per the germline V gene, CDR1 is SQVTM and CDR2 is ANQGSEA. CDR3 in DNA: TGCAGCGTGGAAGGGGACAGGGCTCCCTATGGCTACACCTTC. It yields the protein CSVEGDRAPYGYTF. Full variable domain (missing parts from reference TRBV29-1 and TRBJ1-2): SAVISQKPSRDICQRGTSLTIQCQVDSQVTMMFWYRQQPGQSLTLIATANQGSEATYESGFVIDKFPISRPNLTFSTLTVSNMSPEDSSIYLCSVEGDRAPYGYTFGSGTRLTVV.

This clone was recorded only once. This chain uses TRBV2 with TRBJ1-4, with 9 positions matching TRBD1. Germline V lookup: CDR1 SNHLY, CDR2 FYNNEI. V dropped 5 bases and J dropped 7; count of bases not matched to a gene: 5. CDR3 length: 14 residues. The CDR3 sequence is CASSPDRGIEKLFF. Written as DNA, the CDR3 is TGTGCCAGCAGTCCCGACAGGGGGATTGAAAAACTGTTTTTT.

The chain combines TRBV9 with TRBJ1-2, with 7 bases lining up with TRBD1. The germline gives CDR1 SGDLS, CDR2 YYNGEE. Unmatched junction bases numbered 9, after V lost 3 bases and J lost 4 bases. The CDR3 sequence is 15 residues long. CDR3 sequence: CASSAMGQSSYGYTF. The CDR3 DNA reads as TGTGCCAGCAGCGCTATGGGACAGTCCTCCTATGGCTACACCTTC.

V usage is TRBV5-1 and J usage is TRBJ1-2, with 7 bases aligning to TRBD1. Germline lookup yields CDR1 SGHRS and CDR2 YFSETQ. This CDR3 has 15 residues. V lost 4 bases to trimming and J lost 2 bases; unmatched junction nucleotides: 8. This chain's CDR3 is CASSDRTGHNYGYTF. The CDR3, as DNA: TGCGCCAGCAGCGACCGGACAGGTCACAACTATGGCTACACCTTC.

The chain couples TRBV18 to TRBJ1-1, with TRBD1 identical over 7 bases. The CDR3 extends over 13 amino acids. Germline trimming cut 1 base from V and 7 bases from J; bases unmatched to any gene: 3. Germline V gives CDR1 KGHSH, CDR2 LQKENI. This CDR3 reads CASSPRQGNEAFF. The CDR3 DNA is TGTGCCAGCTCACCACGACAGGGAAATGAAGCTTTCTTT.

The rearrangement joins TRBV6-6 to TRBJ2-7; tentative D call: TRBD1 (6 bases). V was pared by 0 bases and J by 2 bases, with 11 bases between. Germline-derived CDR1 and CDR2 are MNHNY and SVGAGI (reference sequence). The CDR3 loop spans 15 amino acids. This CDR3 is CASSYSTGPTYEQYF. DNA of the CDR3: TGTGCCAGCAGTTACTCAACAGGGCCGACCTACGAGCAGTACTTC.

CDR3 DNA sequence: TGTGCCTGGAGTGTAACGGGGGGGGAGACCCAGTACTTC. Its protein is CAWSVTGGETQYF. The chain carries TRBV30 and TRBJ2-5, with 8 bases aligning to TRBD2. V trimming: 0 bases; J trimming: 5 bases; junction bases outside the gene matches: 2. CDR1 is GTSNPN, CDR2 SVGIG, per germline (reference sequence). This CDR3 comprises 13 residues.

The chain couples TRBV7-9 to TRBJ1-1; TRBD1 is a possible D gene (6 bases). CDR1 is SEHNR and CDR2 is FQNEAQ in the germline V gene (reference sequence). The V end lost 1 base, the J end lost 1 base, and 13 bases lay between the germline ends. This CDR3 spans 16 amino acids. This CDR3 is CASSLVFWGQNTEAFF. In nucleotides, the CDR3 is TGTGCCAGCAGCTTAGTTTTCTGGGGGCAGAACACTGAAGCTTTCTTT.

CDR3 sequence (DNA): TGTGCCAGCAGCGTAGGGGGGACAGCGTCCTACGAGCAGTACTTC. Translating gives CASSVGGTASYEQYF. This chain uses TRBV9 with TRBJ2-7; 7 nucleotides line up with TRBD1. This CDR3 is 15 amino acids long. Germline CDR1 SGDLS, CDR2 YYNGEE. Unmatched junction bases numbered 4, after V lost 0 bases and J lost 1 base.

The genes are TRBV6-5 and TRBJ2-2; unclear D gene. CDR3 length: 13 residues. CDR1 is MNHEY and CDR2 is SVGAGI in the germline V gene. V gave up 7 bases and J gave up 1 base, with 7 bases separating them. CDR3 amino acids: CASTIQNTGELFF. CDR3 bases: TGTGCCAGCACCATCCAGAACACCGGGGAGCTGTTTTTT.

V is TRBV18 and J is TRBJ1-4, with TRBD1 as a possible D gene (6 bases). V was shortened by 1 base and J by 0 bases, with 18 bases between the two germline ends. The V gene's germline CDR1 is KGHSH and CDR2 LQKENI. The CDR3 spans 19 residues. The CDR3 DNA follows: TGTGCCAGCTCACCACTGACACAGGGTGGAGGAGCAACTAATGAAAAACTGTTTTTT. This gives the protein CASSPLTQGGGATNEKLFF. Complete variable domain (other parts from reference TRBV18 and TRBJ1-4): NAGVMQNPRHLVRRRGQEARLRCSPMKGHSHVYWYRQLPEEGLKFMVYLQKENIIDESGMPKERFSAEFPKEGPSILRIQQVVRGDSAAYFCASSPLTQGGGATNEKLFFGSGTQLSVL.

CDR3 amino acids: CASSYQTGDNSPLHF. The CDR3 nucleotides read TGTGCCAGCAGTTACCAAACAGGGGATAATTCACCCCTCCACTTT. The gene calls are TRBV6-6 and TRBJ1-6, with TRBD1 matching 7 bases. The CDR3 spans 15 residues. Germline V gene data show CDR1 as MNHNY and CDR2 as SVGAGI (reference sequence). Trimming cost V 2 bases and J 5 bases; bases outside gene matches: 3.

The V gene is TRBV6-6, the J gene TRBJ2-5; weak D call: TRBD2 (5 bases). CDR1 and CDR2 (germline): MNHNY, SVGAGI (reference sequence). CDR3 length equals 15 residues. Between the trimmed V and J ends, which lost 5 bases and 5 bases, there was a span of 18 bases. The CDR3 here is CASSAHGEFGETQYF. CDR3 sequence (DNA): TGTGCCAGCAGTGCCCACGGGGAGTTCGGGGAGACCCAGTACTTC.

V and J are TRBV18 and TRBJ2-2; D gene uncertain. CDR3 size: 16 residues. From germline, CDR1 is KGHSH and CDR2 LQKENI. Trimming stripped 4 bases from V and 0 bases from J, with 12 bases between. The CDR3 DNA reads as TGTGCCAGCTCACGTAACAGCCCCACGAACACCGGGGAGCTGTTTTTT. It translates to CASSRNSPTNTGELFF.

CDR3 in amino acids: CASRTDRAGLGYTF. CDR3 nucleotides: TGTGCCAGCAGGACGGACAGGGCGGGATTAGGCTACACCTTC. The chain carries TRBV6-1 and TRBJ1-2, with TRBD1 matching 8 bases. V was clipped by 6 bases and J by 8 bases; unmatched bases: 11. Germline CDR1 is MNHNS and CDR2 is SASEGT. The CDR3 runs 14 residues.

This sequence joins TRBV5-4 and TRBJ2-5, with TRBD1 matching over 8 bases. Germline CDR1 and CDR2: SGHNT and YYREEE (reference sequence). The CDR3 consists of 17 residues. The V segment lost 1 base and the J segment 2 bases; nucleotides outside the gene matches: 10. CDR3 sequence reads: CASSLHRGRTAQETQYF. DNA of the CDR3: TGTGCCAGCAGCTTGCACAGGGGGAGAACCGCGCAAGAGACCCAGTACTTC.

This chain connects TRBV5-1 to TRBJ1-1; 8 bases are a match to TRBD1. Germline V gene data show CDR1 as SGHRS and CDR2 as YFSETQ. The CDR3 contains 16 residues. V was pared by 0 bases and J by 1 base, with 5 bases of the junction left unmatched. CDR3 sequence (DNA): TGCGCCAGCAGCTTGGGAGGAGGACAGGGGAACACTGAAGCTTTCTTT. Translated, it gives CASSLGGGQGNTEAFF.

For the CDR3, the DNA is TGTGCCAGCAGTCCCAGGGGTCAAGAGACCCAGTACTTC. Its protein product is CASSPRGQETQYF. The gene calls are TRBV2 and TRBJ2-5; maybe TRBD1 (6 bases). Germline lookup yields CDR1 SNHLY and CDR2 FYNNEI. The germline V and J ends were trimmed by 5 bases and 2 bases, with 9 bases remaining between them. The CDR3 is made up of 13 amino acids.

The rearrangement uses TRBV2 and TRBJ2-7; TRBD1 might be the D (5 bases). CDR1 is SNHLY and CDR2 is FYNNEI in the germline V gene. There are 15 residues in the CDR3. V shed 3 bases and J shed 0 bases, with 12 bases lying between them. This chain's CDR3 is CASSDWTPSSYEQYF. CDR3 coding DNA: TGTGCCAGCAGTGATTGGACACCGAGCTCCTACGAGCAGTACTTC.

Many counts were recorded for this clone. The chain recombines TRBV30 with TRBJ1-2; TRBD1 matches at 10 bases. There are 15 residues in the CDR3. The ends lost 1 base at V and 5 bases at J; junction bases unmatched: 7. CDR1 GTSNPN and CDR2 SVGIG come from the germline V gene (reference sequence). The CDR3 is CAWSAGTGVGYGYTF. The DNA of the CDR3 is TGTGCCTGGAGTGCCGGGACAGGGGTTGGATATGGCTACACCTTC.

This chain joins TRBV5-6 and TRBJ1-2; D is possibly TRBD1 (6 bases). The CDR3 runs 18 residues. V shed 1 base and J shed 6 bases, with 25 bases lying between them. Germline CDR1 SGHDT, CDR2 YYEEEE. The CDR3 loop is CASSLYWQGKRSKDGYTF. The DNA of the CDR3 is TGTGCCAGCAGCTTGTATTGGCAGGGGAAGAGATCAAAGGATGGCTACACCTTC.